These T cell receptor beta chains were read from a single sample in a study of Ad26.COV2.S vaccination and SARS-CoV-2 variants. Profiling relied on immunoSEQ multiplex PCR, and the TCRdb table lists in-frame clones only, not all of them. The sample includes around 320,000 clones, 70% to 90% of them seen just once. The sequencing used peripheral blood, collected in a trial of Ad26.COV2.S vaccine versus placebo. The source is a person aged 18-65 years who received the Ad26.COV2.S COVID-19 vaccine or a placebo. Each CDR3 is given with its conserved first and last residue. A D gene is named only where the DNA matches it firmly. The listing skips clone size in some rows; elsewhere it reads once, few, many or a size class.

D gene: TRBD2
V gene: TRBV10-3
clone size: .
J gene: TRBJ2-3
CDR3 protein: CAIRATGLAGTDTQYF
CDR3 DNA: TGTGCCATCAGAGCGACGGGACTAGCGGGGACAGATACGCAGTATTTT

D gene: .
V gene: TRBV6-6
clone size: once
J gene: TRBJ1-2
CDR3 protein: CASSYVDRQNGYTF
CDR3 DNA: TGTGCCAGCAGTTACGTCGACAGACAAAATGGCTACACCTTC

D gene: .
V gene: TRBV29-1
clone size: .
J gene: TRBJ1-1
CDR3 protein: CSGVRDATTEAFF
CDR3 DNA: TGCAGCGGGGTCCGGGACGCGACCACTGAAGCTTTCTTT

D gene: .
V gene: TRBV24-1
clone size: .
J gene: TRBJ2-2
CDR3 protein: CATSDSGLRGTTGELFF
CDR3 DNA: TGTGCCACCAGCGATAGTGGCCTAAGAGGAACGACCGGGGAGCTGTTTTTT

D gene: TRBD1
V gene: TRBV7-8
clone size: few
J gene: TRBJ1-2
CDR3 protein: CASSLRDRDYGYTF
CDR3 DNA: TGTGCCAGCAGCCTACGGGACAGGGACTATGGCTACACCTTC

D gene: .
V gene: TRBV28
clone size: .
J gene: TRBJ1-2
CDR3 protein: CASSSTEYGYTF
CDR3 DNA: TGTGCCAGCAGTAGCACAGAGTATGGCTACACCTTC

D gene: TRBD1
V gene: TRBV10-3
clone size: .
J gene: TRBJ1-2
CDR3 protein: CAIRGNTGGASGYTF
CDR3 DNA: TGTGCCATCCGGGGCAACACAGGGGGCGCGTCCGGCTACACCTTC

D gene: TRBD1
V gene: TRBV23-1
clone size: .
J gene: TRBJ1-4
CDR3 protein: CASSAAGQTNEKLFF
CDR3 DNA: TGCGCCAGCAGTGCTGCGGGACAGACTAATGAAAAACTGTTTTTT

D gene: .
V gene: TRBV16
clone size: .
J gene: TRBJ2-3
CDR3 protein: CASSQSYNTDTQYF
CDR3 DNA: TGTGCCAGCAGCCAATCCTACAACACAGATACGCAGTATTTT

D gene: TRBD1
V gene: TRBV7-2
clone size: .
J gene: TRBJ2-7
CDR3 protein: CASSLGTGDYYEQYF
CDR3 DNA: TGTGCCAGCAGCTTGGGGACAGGGGATTACTACGAGCAGTACTTC

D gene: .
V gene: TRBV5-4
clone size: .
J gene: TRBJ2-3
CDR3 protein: CASSLWGGGLTDTQYF
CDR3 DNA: TGTGCCAGCAGCTTATGGGGCGGGGGCCTCACAGATACGCAGTATTTT

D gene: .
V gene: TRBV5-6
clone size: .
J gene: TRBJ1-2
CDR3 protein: CASSLFRGSVGNYGYTF
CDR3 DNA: TGTGCCAGCAGCTTGTTTAGGGGATCCGTGGGAAACTATGGCTACACCTTC

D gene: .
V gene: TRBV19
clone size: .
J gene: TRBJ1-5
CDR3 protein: CASSLRRGQRNQPQHF
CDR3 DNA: TGTGCCAGTAGTCTGCGGCGAGGGCAGAGAAATCAGCCCCAGCATTTT

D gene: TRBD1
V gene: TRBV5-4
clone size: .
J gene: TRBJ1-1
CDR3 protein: CASSLGDRGLVATEAFF
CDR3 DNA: TGTGCCAGCAGCTTGGGGGACAGGGGGCTTGTGGCCACTGAAGCTTTCTTT

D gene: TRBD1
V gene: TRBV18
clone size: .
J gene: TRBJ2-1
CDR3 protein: CASSPVSWTGPYNEQFF
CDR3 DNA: TGTGCCAGCTCACCGGTATCCTGGACAGGCCCCTACAATGAGCAGTTCTTC

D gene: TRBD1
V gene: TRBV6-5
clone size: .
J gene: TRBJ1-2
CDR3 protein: CATRTGVTYGYTF
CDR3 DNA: TGTGCCACCCGGACAGGGGTGACCTATGGCTACACCTTC

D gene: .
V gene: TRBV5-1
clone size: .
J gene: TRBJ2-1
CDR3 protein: CASSPWESYNEQFF
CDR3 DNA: TGCGCCAGCTCACCGTGGGAGTCCTACAATGAGCAGTTCTTC

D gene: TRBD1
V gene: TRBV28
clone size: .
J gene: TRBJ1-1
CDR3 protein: CASSSLRQGRNTEAFF
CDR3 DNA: TGTGCCAGCAGTTCTCTTAGACAGGGAAGGAACACTGAAGCTTTCTTT

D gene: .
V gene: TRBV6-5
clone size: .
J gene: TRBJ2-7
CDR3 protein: CATRDTPYEQYF
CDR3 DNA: TGTGCCACCCGGGACACTCCCTACGAGCAGTACTTC

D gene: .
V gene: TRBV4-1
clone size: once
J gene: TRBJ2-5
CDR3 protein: CASSLLGESGIQETQYF
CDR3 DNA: TGCGCCAGCAGCCTCCTTGGGGAATCGGGGATACAAGAGACCCAGTACTTC

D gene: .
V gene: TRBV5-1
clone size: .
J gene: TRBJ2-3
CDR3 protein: CASSFLFGTDTQYF
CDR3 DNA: TGCGCCAGCAGCTTTCTGTTCGGCACAGATACGCAGTATTTT

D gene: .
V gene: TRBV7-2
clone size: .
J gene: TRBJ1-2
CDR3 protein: CASSKQGSSWGYTF
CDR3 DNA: TGTGCCAGCAGCAAACAGGGTTCTTCTTGGGGCTACACCTTC

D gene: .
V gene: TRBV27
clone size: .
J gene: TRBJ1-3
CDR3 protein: CASSRDRGNTIYF
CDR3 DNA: TGTGCCAGCAGCAGAGACAGGGGAAACACCATATATTTT

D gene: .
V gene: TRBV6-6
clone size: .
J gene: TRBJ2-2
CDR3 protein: CASRPQQGQLTGELFF
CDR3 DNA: TGTGCCAGCAGACCCCAACAGGGTCAACTTACCGGGGAGCTGTTTTTT

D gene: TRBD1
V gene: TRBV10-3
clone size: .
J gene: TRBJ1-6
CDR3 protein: CAISDPGQGASNSPLHF
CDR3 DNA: TGTGCCATCAGTGATCCGGGACAGGGGGCAAGTAATTCACCCCTCCACTTT

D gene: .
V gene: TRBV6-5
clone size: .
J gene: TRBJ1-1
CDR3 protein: CASSRVRSEAFF
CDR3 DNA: TGTGCCAGCAGTAGGGTCCGGTCTGAAGCTTTCTTT

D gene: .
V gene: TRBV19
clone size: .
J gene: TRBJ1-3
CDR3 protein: CASSGHGKGLAGNTIYF
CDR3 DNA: TGTGCCAGCTCGGGTCACGGGAAAGGTCTGGCTGGAAACACCATATATTTT